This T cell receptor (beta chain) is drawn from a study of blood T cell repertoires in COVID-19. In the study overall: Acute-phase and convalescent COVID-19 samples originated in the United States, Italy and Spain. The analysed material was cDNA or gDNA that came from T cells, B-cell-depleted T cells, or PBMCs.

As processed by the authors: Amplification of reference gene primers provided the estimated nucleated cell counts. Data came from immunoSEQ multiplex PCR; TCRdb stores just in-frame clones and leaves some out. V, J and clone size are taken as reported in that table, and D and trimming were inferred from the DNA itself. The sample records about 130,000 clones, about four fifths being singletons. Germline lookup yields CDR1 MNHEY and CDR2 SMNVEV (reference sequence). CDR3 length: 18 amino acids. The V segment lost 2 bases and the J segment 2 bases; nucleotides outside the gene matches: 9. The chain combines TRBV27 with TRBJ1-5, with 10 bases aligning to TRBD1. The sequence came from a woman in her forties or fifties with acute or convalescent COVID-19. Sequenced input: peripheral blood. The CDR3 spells CASSLLGQGVRGNQPQHF. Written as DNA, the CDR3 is TGTGCCAGCAGTTTACTCGGACAGGGGGTTAGGGGCAATCAGCCCCAGCATTTT.